The 16 T cell receptor beta chains reported below all come from one sample, sequenced in a study of blood T cells in healthy people across ages. Together with a sample-barcoded 5' primer, a J-beta primer mix was included in a second PCR lasting about 7 to 11 cycles. TCRdb re-called the 5' RACE reads with MiXCR, one entry per CDR3 protein. In the table there are about 650,000 distinct CDR3 sequences, 32% of which are singletons. The sample taken for sequencing was blood. These receptors were taken from a woman of 80 years or more in good health.

The sample holds a few counts of this clonotype. A clone one base away is much larger, so this may be a read error. CDR3 sequence (DNA): TGTGCCATCAGGGAAAGGGACGAGCGGTACTTC. Amino acid sequence: CAIRERDERYF. This sequence joins TRBV10-3 and TRBJ2-5; perhaps D is TRBD1 or TRBD2 (5 bases each). The CDR3 totals 11 residues. With 6 bases removed from V and 13 bases from J, the gap between germline ends came to 15 bases. Germline assignment: CDR1 ENHRY and CDR2 SYGVKD.

This clonotype came up many times. CDR3 nucleotide sequence: TGCAGTGCTCCAGGACGGTGGCAAGAGACCCAGTACTTC. It yields the protein CSAPGRWQETQYF. The chain couples TRBV20-1 to TRBJ2-5, with D uncertain. Germline loops: CDR1 DFQATT, CDR2 SNEGSKA (reference sequence). The CDR3 extends over 13 amino acids. V shed 5 bases and J shed 2 bases, with 12 bases lying between them.

This clonotype has a count of ten or more. The rearrangement joins TRBV12-3 or TRBV12-4 to TRBJ2-1; 11 bases match TRBD2. The CDR3 has 13 residues. J was trimmed by 7 bases and V by 9 bases; bases with no gene match: 5. In nucleotides, the CDR3 is TGTGCCAGTCGTAGCGGGGGGGCAAATGAGCAGTTCTTC. Amino acids: CASRSGGANEQFF.

This chain joins TRBV10-3 and TRBJ1-1; unclear D gene. The length of the CDR3 is 15 residues. The V gene's germline CDR1 is ENHRY and CDR2 SYGVKD. Deletions cut 2 bases from V and 1 base from J, with 11 bases between. CDR3 amino acids: CAISETRRTNTEAFF. The DNA for the CDR3 is TGTGCCATCAGTGAGACTAGACGGACGAACACTGAAGCTTTCTTT.

The chain links TRBV5-1 to TRBJ2-1, with 7 nucleotides matching TRBD1. The CDR3 sequence is 16 residues long. CDR1 SGHRS and CDR2 YFSETQ come from the germline V gene. V lost 4 bases and J lost 6; bases outside the gene matches: 13. The CDR3 here is CASSPETGTDFNEQFF. The CDR3 DNA reads as TGCGCCAGCAGCCCCGAAACGGGGACAGATTTCAATGAGCAGTTCTTC.

The sample holds many counts of this clonotype. CDR3 loop: CASSEYRLYQETQYF. The CDR3 nucleotides read TGTGCCAGCAGTGAATACCGGCTGTACCAAGAGACCCAGTACTTC. The chain uses TRBV25-1 and TRBJ2-5, with D hard to call. Germline assignment: CDR1 MGHDK and CDR2 SYGVNS. Trimming took 0 bases from V and 0 from J, leaving 8 bases between them. The CDR3 sequence is 15 residues long.

The table lists this clonotype with many counts. The rearrangement joins TRBV6-1 to TRBJ2-7; 8 nucleotides line up with TRBD2. This CDR3 region has 17 residues. The germline V gene encodes CDR1 MNHNS and CDR2 SASEGT. J lost 1 base, V lost 3 bases, and 11 bases had no gene match. CDR3: CASSDWAGGLWSYEQYF. In nucleotides, the CDR3 is TGTGCCAGCAGTGACTGGGCGGGGGGCCTTTGGTCCTACGAGCAGTACTTC.

This sequence joins TRBV7-6 and TRBJ1-3; 9 bases align to TRBD1. CDR3 length: 16 amino acids. The ends lost 5 bases at V and 4 bases at J; junction bases unmatched: 9. Germline lookup yields CDR1 SGHVS and CDR2 FNYEAQ. This CDR3 reads CASSTITGGQGNTIYF. The CDR3 DNA sequence: TGTGCCAGCAGCACGATTACAGGGGGCCAGGGAAACACCATATATTTT.

This clonotype occurred many times. The chain uses TRBV9 and TRBJ2-5; tentatively, D is TRBD1 (6 bases). V was pared by 3 bases and J by 0 bases, with 9 bases between. The CDR3 is 14 amino acids. The germline V gene has CDR1 SGDLS and CDR2 YYNGEE. CDR3 in amino acids: CASSAGQHQETQYF. The DNA for the CDR3 is TGTGCCAGCAGCGCCGGACAGCACCAAGAGACCCAGTACTTC.

In this sample, this clonotype turned up a few times. CDR3 nucleotide sequence: TGCAGTGCTAGACACACCGAGAACACCGGGGAGCTGTTTTTT. This translates into CSARHTENTGELFF. V and J are TRBV20-1 and TRBJ2-2; unclear D gene. CDR3 length: 14 amino acids. V dropped 2 bases and J dropped 1 base, with 8 bases sitting between them. The germline V gene has CDR1 DFQATT and CDR2 SNEGSKA (reference sequence).

In this sample, this clonotype turned up many times. DNA of the CDR3: TGCAGTGCCAGTGAGGGGAGGCGGGACGCCGTCACTGAAAAACTGTTTTTT. Translated: CSASEGRRDAVTEKLFF. The chain joins TRBV20-1 to TRBJ1-4, with D perhaps matching TRBD1 (5 bases). V lost 6 bases to trimming and J lost 7 bases, with 27 bases between them. Germline V gives CDR1 DFQATT, CDR2 SNEGSKA (reference sequence). This CDR3 contains 17 residues.

The CDR3 DNA is TGTGCCAGCAGCCCCTGGGGGGCCTACCAAGAGACCCAGTACTTC. Translation: CASSPWGAYQETQYF. V usage is TRBV27 and J usage is TRBJ2-5, with D perhaps given as TRBD1 or TRBD2 (6 bases each). Trimming removed 6 bases from V and 0 bases from J, with 14 bases in between. CDR1 and CDR2 from the germline V gene are MNHEY and SMNVEV (reference sequence). The length of the CDR3 is 15 residues.

This clonotype appeared a few times. A much larger clone differs by one base, so this may be a read error. The chain couples TRBV6-6 to TRBJ2-7; no clear D gene. This CDR3 is 11 amino acids long. V shed 8 bases and J shed 7 bases, with 12 bases lying between them. CDR1 and CDR2 from the germline V gene are MNHNY and SVGAGI (reference sequence). The CDR3, as DNA: TGTGCCAGCTCCATTAGCCGTGAGCAGTACTTC. It encodes CASSISREQYF.

This clonotype appeared many times. The chain combines TRBV5-1 with TRBJ1-2; D call uncertain. Germline lookup yields CDR1 SGHRS and CDR2 YFSETQ. V lost 1 base, J lost 8 bases, and 12 bases lay in between. There are 13 residues in the CDR3. The CDR3 DNA reads as TGCGCCAGCAGCTTGACTCCTAGGGAGGGCTACACCTTC. It specifies CASSLTPREGYTF.

This clonotype was counted many times. The genes are TRBV12-3 or TRBV12-4 and TRBJ1-1, with a tentative D call TRBD1 (5 bases). The CDR3 has 14 amino acids. Trimming pared 8 bases from V and 3 bases from J, leaving 16 bases between. The DNA of the CDR3 is TGTGCCAGCGATAAGGGTTTCAGGGACACTGAAGCTTTCTTT. Protein sequence: CASDKGFRDTEAFF.

In its sample, this clonotype was seen a few times. CDR3 nucleotide sequence: TGCACAGGCGTTAGCGGGAAGGATACGCAGTATTTT. This sequence encodes CTGVSGKDTQYF. The V and J genes are TRBV20-1 and TRBJ2-3, with 8 bases lining up with TRBD2. Germline V lookup: CDR1 DFQATT, CDR2 SNEGSKA (reference sequence). The CDR3 has 12 amino acids.